What follows are 20 T cell receptor beta chains derived from one specimen sequenced in a study of blood T cell repertoires in COVID-19. The repertoire was sequenced with immunoSEQ multiplex PCR; TCRdb's copy has only in-frame clones and lacks some. This sample yields 99,000 or so clones, of which around 76% are seen a single time; around 19% belongs to the top ten. Sample: peripheral blood. Receptors originate from a woman between 70 and 85 years old with acute or convalescent COVID-19.

V is TRBV14 and J is TRBJ2-1; 10 nucleotides align to TRBD2. The CDR3 is 15 amino acids. From germline, CDR1 is SGHDN and CDR2 FVKESK. Trimming removed 3 bases from V and 7 bases from J; junction bases left unmatched: 6. The CDR3 DNA is TGTGCCAGCAGCCAGCCTAGCGGGGGCCCTAATGAGCAGTTCTTC. This gives the protein CASSQPSGGPNEQFF.

The CDR3 sequence is CAWSVDKSYEQYF. Written as DNA, the CDR3 is TGTGCCTGGAGTGTGGACAAGTCCTACGAGCAGTACTTC. The gene calls are TRBV30 and TRBJ2-7, with D possibly TRBD1 on 5 matching bases. Trimming pared 0 bases from V and 1 base from J, leaving 7 bases between. This CDR3 has 13 amino acids. Looked up from germline, CDR1 is GTSNPN and CDR2 is SVGIG (reference sequence).

The chain couples TRBV9 to TRBJ2-7; the match to TRBD2 covers 7 bases. The CDR3 is 15 residues long. The V gene's germline CDR1 is SGDLS and CDR2 YYNGEE. The J segment lost 2 bases and the V segment lost 0 bases, leaving 5 bases of the junction unmatched. In DNA form, the CDR3 reads TGTGCCAGCAGCGTAGGAGCTAGCGGAGCCTACGAGCAGTACTTC. This gives the protein CASSVGASGAYEQYF. The full variable domain, its missing parts supplied by reference TRBV9 and TRBJ2-7, is DSGVTQTPKHLITATGQRVTLRCSPRSGDLSVYWYQQSLDQGLQFLIQYYNGEERAKGNILERFSAQQFPDLHSELNLSSLELGDSALYFCASSVGASGAYEQYFGPGTRLTVT.

This chain uses TRBV6-5 with TRBJ1-2; D gene ambiguous. In germline, CDR1 is MNHEY, CDR2 SVGAGI. This CDR3 contains 13 residues. The ends were cut back, 8 bases at V and 7 bases at J, with 17 bases in the middle. The CDR3 loop reads CASLQPGVLGYTF. CDR3 nucleotide sequence: TGTGCCAGCCTCCAGCCGGGAGTGCTTGGCTACACCTTC.

In its sample, this clone was seen once. The gene calls are TRBV28 and TRBJ2-5; possible D gene TRBD2, 5 bases. Germline loops: CDR1 MDHEN, CDR2 SYDVKM. Trimming stripped 5 bases from V and 2 bases from J, with 18 bases between. The CDR3 sequence is 16 residues long. The CDR3 protein is CASSPSYGGLQETQYF. CDR3 nucleotides: TGTGCCAGCAGTCCGAGTTATGGCGGGTTACAAGAGACCCAGTACTTC.

Worth noting for this clone: At one end, the junction sequence differs from germline, possibly due to a read error. The J gene is TRBJ2-1, the V gene TRBV29-1; possibly TRBD1 for D (6 bases). CDR1 is SQVTM, CDR2 ANQGSEA, per germline. CDR3 length equals 14 residues. CDR3 loop: CSVEGQSSYNEQFF. Here the CDR3 DNA reads TGCAGCGTCGAAGGACAGAGCTCCTACAATGAGCAGTTCTTC.

This clone occurred a few times. J is TRBJ1-5 and V is TRBV7-9; no clear D gene. In germline, CDR1 is SEHNR, CDR2 FQNEAQ (reference sequence). The CDR3 contains 14 residues. Trimming shortened V by 2 bases and J by 1 base, and 6 bases separated the two germline ends. In DNA form, the CDR3 reads TGTGCCAGCAGCTTATCGGAGAGCAATCAGCCCCAGCATTTT. This encodes CASSLSESNQPQHF.

A single count supports this clone. The chain uses TRBV3-1 (or the pseudogene TRBV3-2) and TRBJ1-3, with D perhaps TRBD1 (6 bases). The germline V and J ends were trimmed by 8 bases and 4 bases, with 15 bases remaining between them. CDR3 length: 14 residues. Germline V gene lookup returns CDR1 LGHDT and CDR2 YNNKEL (reference sequence). CDR3 DNA sequence: TGTGCCAGCGGAACCTCAGGGGCAGGAAACACCATATATTTT. This translates into CASGTSGAGNTIYF.

This chain connects TRBV27 to TRBJ2-1, with a weak D call TRBD2 (6 bases). This CDR3 is built from 15 residues. V lost 8 bases and J 4 bases, leaving 18 bases between the germline ends. Germline CDR1 reads MNHEY; CDR2 reads SMNVEV (reference sequence). The CDR3 region is CASSLRDSRYNEQFF. Written as DNA, the CDR3 is TGTGCCAGCTCCCTCCGGGACTCCCGATACAATGAGCAGTTCTTC.

A note on this clone: Other DNA variants within this sample encode the same CDR3. The CDR3 loop reads CASSLRTGNSPLHF. The CDR3 bases are TGTGCCAGCAGCCTCCGGACGGGAAATTCACCCCTCCACTTT. The chain carries TRBV14 and TRBJ1-6; D not resolved. The CDR3 length is 14 residues. Germline CDR1 and CDR2: SGHDN and FVKESK. V was cut by 4 bases and J by 7 bases, with 11 bases left in between.

On this clone itself: One end of the junction does not line up with germline, which may come from a read error. The chain couples TRBV20-1 to TRBJ1-2, with D unclear. CDR3 length: 11 residues. Per the germline V gene, CDR1 is DFQATT and CDR2 is SNEGSKA (reference sequence). CDR3 nucleotide sequence: TGCAGTGCTAGTTCGGGTAAAGCTACACCCTTC. Amino acids: CSASSGKATPF.

Only a few counts were recorded for this clone. The chain joins TRBV3-1 (or the pseudogene TRBV3-2) to TRBJ1-6; D remains unclear. Germline loops: CDR1 LGHDT, CDR2 YNNKEL (reference sequence). CDR3 length: 15 residues. The ends were cut back, 1 base at V and 9 bases at J, with 13 bases in the middle. CDR3 bases: TGTGCCAGCAGCCAAGTGATGAGTGGTACTTCACCCCTCCACTTT. It is translated as CASSQVMSGTSPLHF.

This clone has at least ten counts. This chain's CDR3 is CAWSQGSSPLHF. CDR3 nucleotides: TGTGCCTGGAGTCAGGGAAGTTCACCCCTCCACTTT. The rearrangement joins TRBV30 to TRBJ1-6, with a weak D call TRBD1 (5 bases). The V gene lost 2 bases and the J gene lost 9 bases, with 8 bases spanning the gap. The CDR3 has 12 amino acids. CDR1 and CDR2 (germline): GTSNPN, SVGIG (reference sequence).

The gene calls are TRBV7-9 and TRBJ1-2; 8 nucleotides match TRBD1. In germline, CDR1 is SEHNR, CDR2 FQNEAQ (reference sequence). V lost 6 bases to trimming and J lost 7 bases; unmatched junction nucleotides: 16. This CDR3 has 16 amino acids. This chain's CDR3 is CASSYAGTGTLGGYTF. The CDR3 DNA reads as TGTGCCAGCAGTTATGCCGGGACAGGAACCCTCGGTGGCTACACCTTC.

The V gene is TRBV9, the J gene TRBJ2-5; possibly TRBD2 for D (7 bases). In germline, CDR1 is SGDLS, CDR2 YYNGEE. There are 16 residues in the CDR3. The ends were cut back, 1 base at V and 3 bases at J, with 16 bases in the middle. The CDR3 region has the DNA TGTGCCAGCAGCGTAACTGGGGGGGCTAAAGAAGAGACCCAGTACTTC. The encoded protein is CASSVTGGAKEETQYF. The whole variable domain, filled in from reference TRBV9 and TRBJ2-5, reads DSGVTQTPKHLITATGQRVTLRCSPRSGDLSVYWYQQSLDQGLQFLIQYYNGEERAKGNILERFSAQQFPDLHSELNLSSLELGDSALYFCASSVTGGAKEETQYFGPGTRLLVL.

This clone was seen once. The chain recombines TRBV10-2 with TRBJ2-7, with 7 bases that match TRBD1. Germline assignment: CDR1 WSHSY and CDR2 SAAADI. The V and J ends lost 2 bases and 2 bases, in that order; junction bases with no gene match: 3. The CDR3 is 14 amino acids. CDR3 sequence: CASSEPGTAYEQYF. The CDR3 DNA is TGCGCCAGCAGTGAGCCTGGGACAGCCTACGAGCAGTACTTC.

The chain joins TRBV9 to TRBJ1-2; D gene ambiguous. Trimming took off 4 bases at V and 2 bases at J, with 12 bases between the two ends. This CDR3 has 14 residues. CDR1 and CDR2 from the germline V gene are SGDLS and YYNGEE. CDR3 residues: CASSSVWSNYGYTF. The CDR3 DNA reads as TGTGCCAGCAGCTCGGTGTGGTCCAACTATGGCTACACCTTC.

In its sample, this clone was seen a few times. V gene TRBV5-4 combines with J gene TRBJ2-5, with 8 positions matching TRBD1. V shed 4 bases and J 1 base; nucleotides not matched to a gene: 6. Germline V gene data show CDR1 as SGHNT and CDR2 as YYREEE (reference sequence). The CDR3 length is 15 residues. The CDR3 sequence is CASSTGTGSQETQYF. The DNA of the CDR3 is TGTGCCAGCAGCACCGGGACAGGCAGCCAAGAGACCCAGTACTTC.

CDR3 in DNA: TGTGCCAGTAGTATTGGACAGAGCTCCTACGAGCAGTACTTC. Protein product: CASSIGQSSYEQYF. The chain joins TRBV19 to TRBJ2-7, with D possibly TRBD1 on 6 matching bases. The CDR3 is made up of 14 amino acids. Trimming stripped 3 bases from V and 0 bases from J, with 9 bases between. From germline, CDR1 is LNHDA and CDR2 SQIVND (reference sequence). The full variable domain, in which reference TRBV19 and TRBJ2-7 provide the parts outside the CDR3, is DGGITQSPKYLFRKEGQNVTLSCEQNLNHDAMYWYRQDPGQGLRLIYYSQIVNDFQKGDIAEGYSVSREKKESFPLTVTSAQKNPTAFYLCASSIGQSSYEQYFGPGTRLTVT.

The gene calls are TRBV4-3 and TRBJ1-4; D call uncertain. The germline V gene has CDR1 LGHNA and CDR2 YSLEER. The ends were cut back, 1 base at V and 10 bases at J, with 13 bases in the middle. There are 14 residues in the CDR3. CDR3 residues: CASSQVGEARKLFF. The DNA for the CDR3 is TGCGCCAGCAGCCAAGTTGGGGAGGCGCGAAAACTGTTTTTT.